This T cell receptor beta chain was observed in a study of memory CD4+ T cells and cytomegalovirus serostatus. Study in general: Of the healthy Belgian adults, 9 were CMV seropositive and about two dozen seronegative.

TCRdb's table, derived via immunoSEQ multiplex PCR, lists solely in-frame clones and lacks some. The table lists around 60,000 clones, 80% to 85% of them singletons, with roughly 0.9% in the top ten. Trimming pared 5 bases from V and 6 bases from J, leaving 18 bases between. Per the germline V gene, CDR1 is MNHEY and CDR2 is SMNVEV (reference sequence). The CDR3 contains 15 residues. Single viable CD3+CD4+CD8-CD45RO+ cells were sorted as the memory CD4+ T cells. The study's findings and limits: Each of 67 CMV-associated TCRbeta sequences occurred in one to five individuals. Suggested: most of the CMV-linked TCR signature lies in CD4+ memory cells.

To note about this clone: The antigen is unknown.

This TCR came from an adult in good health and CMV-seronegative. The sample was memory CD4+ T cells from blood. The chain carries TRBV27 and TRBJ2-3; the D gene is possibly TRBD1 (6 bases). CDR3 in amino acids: CASSPRTDLLDTQYF. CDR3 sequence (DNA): TGTGCCAGCAGTCCACGGACAGATTTGCTCGATACGCAGTATTTT.